This T cell receptor beta chain was captured in a study of cytomegalovirus exposure and HLA in healthy donors (dated by TCRdb to the late 2010s). Study-wide context: An earlier analysis of roughly 630 of the donors reported 250 to 300 Gb of sequence data and some 120 million unique TCR beta sequences from 150 million to 200 million T cells. Approximately 310 gigabases of sequencing data and tens of millions of unique TCR sequences were included in an early release covering 550 to 800 HLA-typed donors. Among the roughly 430 genotyped donors, approximately 76% belonged to the genetic ancestry cluster associated with self-reported Caucasian donors. The study was designed to test whether signatures of past pathogen exposure could be identified by cataloging public T cell receptors. The T cell repertoires of around 670 subjects were profiled by immunosequencing and related to cytomegalovirus serostatus. A separate validation cohort of 100 to 150 different subjects was used in addition to the 666-subject first cohort. The study combined high-throughput TCR immunosequencing, statistical association of individual TCRs with disease status, and machine learning to predict cytomegalovirus infection status. In a later analysis, previously published TCR beta repertoires from 666 donors were re-analyzed and high-resolution HLA genotyping was added so that TCR occurrence patterns could be studied. The later analysis used no new phenotypic data to find candidate immune exposures, relying instead on TCR beta sequences and their occurrence across donors. An earlier analysis of several hundred of the donors used high-throughput TCR beta sequencing to judge whether each TCR beta V gene segment behaved as functional or pseudogenic. Donor age, sex, ethnicity and CMV serostatus were compiled together with the repertoire data. Genome-wide SNP genotypes for about 60% of the roughly 700 donors were used in a later genetic analysis, which treated that subset as a discovery cohort. Every repertoire in the discovery cohort had been generated on one and the same sequencing platform. HLA typing covered class I and class II loci at four-digit resolution. The number of donors typed differed by locus, with roughly 629-640 for A, B, C, DRB1 and DQB1, more than 500 for DQA1, 600 to 610 for DPA1, and some 450 for DPB1. Four or five DR-DQ haplotypes were handled as single units for association and clustering because linkage in the cohort was strong. Among roughly 400 genotyped donors of the cohort, an average of around 240,000 unique TCR beta nucleotide sequences were sequenced per donor, about a sixth of them non-productive.

Overall results and qualifications from the work: Linkage disequilibrium might explain the correlated functional status among segregating V segments, but an unknown experimental factor could not be excluded. The study gave a list of 150 to 200 TCR beta chains associated with cytomegalovirus. A cluster of highly shared sequence variants was judged likely to represent a technical artifact of the sequencing pipeline. The classifier was reported to diagnose cytomegalovirus status with high specificity and sensitivity in both the original and validation cohorts. A later analysis found that TCR association rates varied across HLA loci, with DRB1 alleles showing the most associated TCRs and HLA-C alleles the fewest. Broadly in line with IMGT annotations, most TCR beta V segments showed up in productive rearrangements about 90% or about 30% of the time in an earlier analysis of approximately 600 of the donors. Because counts were too low, 15 to 20 rarely observed V segments, including chromosome 9 orphons, were excluded from the earlier analysis of 587 of the donors. A few of the identified cytomegalovirus-associated TCR beta chains were confirmed in vitro to be specific for cytomegalovirus antigens. Several of the top co-occurrence clusters appeared to be linked to parvovirus B19, influenza, CMV and Epstein-Barr virus, according to a later analysis. Most TCR sequences were seen in very few donors, while some public TCRs were found in many individuals. Because some donors lacked HLA typing at each locus, the association tests relied only on the typed subset. An association between a missense DCLRE1C variant and V-gene and J-gene trimming of TCR beta chains was found in a later genetic analysis and replicated in an independent cohort. When HLA alleles, especially DR and DQ, strongly co-occurred, TCR associations were difficult to assign to individual alleles. CMV serostatus was the only immune exposure information available for the cohort. The authors suggested that the approach could potentially be extended to other disease states and immunological phenotypes. A later genetic analysis reported fewer N-insertions in productive TCRs among donors in an Asian-associated ancestry cluster than the roughly 670-donor mean. In a later analysis, HLA-associated TCR beta chains showed more clonal expansion and lower generation probabilities than non-associated chains that were equally common. A further reported finding was that TCR beta sequences accurately predicted the HLA-A and HLA-B alleles for most subjects in the first cohort. According to a later analysis, most CMV-associated TCR beta chains appeared to be HLA-restricted, and the HLA associations seemed to be driven largely by CMV exposure. The presence/absence analyses assumed that sequencing depth was roughly uniform across donors, and that assumption may not be true. In this cohort, only TCR beta chains were sequenced, and detectable features were limited by the absence of alpha or paired-chain data. In a later analysis, about 16,000 TCR beta sequences were associated with specific HLA alleles at a false discovery rate of 0.05.

In total, roughly 710 healthy bone marrow donors made up the cohort. At the time of sampling, every cohort member was nominally healthy, though immune exposures that went unrecorded were likely present. The donor tested CMV seronegative, placing the donor among the roughly 350 seronegative members of the cohort. A peripheral blood sample was collected from each donor, and TCR beta sequencing was performed on peripheral blood mononuclear cells. Genomic DNA extraction from the blood cell samples was performed with the Qiagen DNeasy Blood Extraction Kit. The method was the immunoSEQ multiplex PCR assay. For the multiplex PCR, a mixture combining 60 forward primers for TCR Vbeta segments and 13 reverse primers for TCR Jbeta segments was used. The CDR3 region of rearranged TCR beta genes was amplified from genomic DNA with a multiplex PCR assay. The amplified TCR beta libraries were sequenced on the Illumina HiSeq System as 87-base-pair reads. Per the source publication's procedure: A later analysis tallied about 77 million unique TCR beta chains across the 610 or so repertoires, and roughly 11 million of those chains were shared by two or more donors. Raw reads were error-corrected and collapsed into unique sequences with a nearest-neighbor algorithm that merged closely related sequences to remove PCR and sequencing errors. Alignment of CDR3 sequences to IMGT reference sequences was used to assign V, D and J gene segments. For a sequence to be retained, a match of at least six nucleotides was required to both a V gene segment and a J gene segment. Rearrangements were called productive when the CDR3 lacked stop codons and stayed in frame with V and J; all others were non-productive. CDR3 was defined by IMGT convention, running from the second conserved V-encoded cysteine to the conserved J-encoded phenylalanine. In an earlier analysis of roughly 580 of the donors, sequences lacking an unambiguous match to a single V gene segment were excluded. An earlier analysis of just under 600 of the donors called V segments functional above 56.7% productive rearrangements and segregating when the between-donor standard deviation exceeded 5%. A statistical classification framework was developed to diagnose cytomegalovirus status using the catalog of TCR beta chain sequences. V and J gene assignment, in a later analysis, came from comparing TCR nucleotide sequences with IMGT/GENE-DB human TR gene sequences. In a later analysis, CDR3 sequences and most-parsimonious VDJ recombination scenarios were assigned using the TCRdist pipeline. In a later analysis, every TCR beta chain was defined by the combination of its CDR3 amino acid sequence and its V-gene family, and reads without a unique V-gene family were dropped. As a way to deal with suspected cross-contamination and a sequencing artifact, a later analysis dropped 450 to 700 nucleotide sequences that were highly shared and had low generation probability. A later analysis calculated a clonal expansion index for each public chain from normalized within-repertoire ranks of inferred template counts. In a later analysis, generation probabilities were computed using a VDJ recombination model fitted to out-of-frame rearrangements, and the results were checked against IGoR. A later analysis scored TCR-TCR, TCR-HLA and TCR-CMV co-occurrence with hypergeometric tests, applying a repertoire-size bias correction to TCR pairs. False discovery rates were estimated in a later analysis by permuting HLA or CMV assignments 20 times. In a later analysis, co-occurring TCRs were grouped with DBSCAN, and TCRdist sequence similarity was added when clustering was performed within HLA-allele-positive subsets. For co-occurrence clustering, repertoires with fewer than 30,000 or more than 120,000 public chains were excluded, along with about five repertoires with anomalous nucleotide sharing. The table was pulled from immuneACCESS by TCRdb, which kept in-frame rearrangements only. Such tables lose some clones; where checked, under half of the loss comes from unresolved V genes, and the rest has no known cause. The V and J calls and clone size are taken from that table; D and trimming were inferred from the DNA. The sample contains approximately 90,000 clones, 70% to 80% of them found a single time. The ten largest clones add up to over 3% of the sample.

As concerns this clone: Its antigen is not yet known. No much larger clone exists at a distance of one base, and base qualities are not known.

Sequencing was carried out using PBMCs. The source of this sequence is a man aged 35-49 years in good health and CMV-seronegative.

The bases are TGTGCCAGCAGCAAGCAATTACGGGACAGGGGAGATCCTGGCTACACCTTC. Translated, this is CASSKQLRDRGDPGYTF. This chain is built from TRBV5-4 and TRBJ1-2, with 10 bases in between that match TRBD1. Including the terminal cysteine and phenylalanine, the CDR3 comprises 17 residues. This entry keeps only the CDR3 DNA: 51 bases, framed from base 1. For this chain, trimming is 4 bases at the V end and 7 bases at the J end, and the number of junction bases without a gene match is 16. According to the germline V gene (reference sequence), CDR1 reads SGHNT and CDR2 reads YYREEE.